This is a list of T cell receptor beta chains from one sample in a study of blood T cells in healthy people across ages. TCRdb recomputed calls from the 5' RACE reads with MiXCR, one row per CDR3 protein. The table includes 900,000 to 950,000 distinct CDR3 sequences, almost 30% detected once. These sequences were also reported in another study, on T cells of mothers and their children.

The sequenced sample consisted of blood. Receptors originate from a middle-aged woman in good health. Each CDR3 is given with its conserved first and last residue. Each record gives: V gene, clone size, D gene, J gene, CDR3 protein, CDR3 DNA. The D gene is left open where the match is weak. A clone size is listed for some rows: how often the clone was seen (once, few, many), or a class if it is expanded.

TRBV12-3/TRBV12-4	-	TRBD1	TRBJ2-5	CASSFPTGGGKETQYF	TGTGCCAGCAGTTTCCCCACAGGGGGCGGGAAAGAGACCCAGTACTTC
TRBV6-2/TRBV6-3	many	TRBD1	TRBJ1-1	CASVQNRGLRTEAFF	TGTGCCAGCGTGCAAAACAGGGGGCTGAGGACTGAAGCTTTCTTT
TRBV5-1	few	TRBD1	TRBJ1-6	CASSPDRGYNSPLHF	TGCGCCAGCAGCCCGGACAGGGGCTACAATTCACCCCTCCACTTT
TRBV9	-	-	TRBJ2-7	CASRTLSSDSYEQYF	TGTGCCAGCAGAACCCTGTCTAGCGACTCCTACGAGCAGTACTTC
TRBV5-6	few	TRBD2	TRBJ2-1	CASTILVASGGVYGDNEQFF	TGTGCCAGCACCATCTTGGTTGCTAGCGGTGGGGTATACGGAGACAATGAGCAGTTCTTC
TRBV9	few	-	TRBJ1-6	CASSVEVESSYNSPLHF	TGTGCCAGCAGCGTAGAGGTCGAGAGCTCCTATAATTCACCCCTCCACTTT
TRBV7-2	-	-	TRBJ2-1	CASSLRRGDTPNEQFF	TGTGCCAGCAGCTTAAGGAGAGGGGACACCCCAAATGAGCAGTTCTTC
TRBV5-1	many	-	TRBJ2-1	CASSVQGSYNEQFF	TGCGCCAGCAGCGTACAAGGCTCCTACAATGAGCAGTTCTTC
TRBV7-2	-	-	TRBJ2-5	CASSLLGAGLRETQYF	TGTGCCAGCAGCTTACTAGGCGCCGGGTTAAGAGAGACCCAGTACTTC
TRBV27	-	TRBD1	TRBJ2-4	CATRVGTGQRIQYF	TGTGCCACCCGGGTAGGGACAGGGCAACGCATTCAGTACTTC
TRBV28	many	TRBD1	TRBJ2-3	CASSLGTASTDTQYF	TGTGCCAGCAGCTTAGGGACAGCTAGCACAGATACGCAGTATTTT
TRBV5-1	few	-	TRBJ1-5	CASSPTGGSRGSNQPQHF	TGCGCCAGCAGCCCGACCGGGGGGTCGCGGGGTAGCAATCAGCCCCAGCATTTT
TRBV2	-	-	TRBJ1-6	CASSPQGSNSPLHF	TGTGCCAGCAGTCCACAGGGTTCCAATTCACCACTCCACTTT
TRBV5-1	few	-	TRBJ2-5	CASGVDQETQYF	TGCGCCAGCGGGGTCGATCAAGAGACCCAGTACTTC
TRBV2	-	TRBD1	TRBJ2-7	CASSERGQVSYEQYF	TGTGCCAGCAGCGAGAGAGGACAGGTCTCCTACGAGCAGTACTTC
TRBV4-1	many	-	TRBJ2-7	CASSQTGADYEQYF	TGCGCCAGCAGCCAAACGGGGGCAGACTACGAGCAGTACTTC
TRBV20-1	-	-	TRBJ1-3	CSAETSGNTIYF	TGCAGTGCGGAGACATCGGGAAACACCATATATTTT
TRBV19	many	TRBD2	TRBJ2-1	CASSIPTSGAREQFF	TGTGCCAGTAGTATCCCGACTAGCGGGGCCCGTGAGCAGTTCTTC
TRBV11-2	-	-	TRBJ2-5	CASSSGYGRDAETQYF	TGTGCCAGCAGCTCCGGGTACGGGAGAGATGCAGAGACCCAGTACTTC
TRBV11-3	many	-	TRBJ2-1	CASSLGGRHSSSYNEQFF	TGTGCCAGCAGCTTAGGAGGGCGACATTCCTCCTCCTACAATGAGCAGTTCTTC
TRBV12-3/TRBV12-4	-	TRBD1	TRBJ2-7	CASSSTGGRSEQYF	TGTGCCAGCAGTTCGACAGGGGGCCGGTCGGAACAGTACTTC
TRBV10-3	few	-	TRBJ2-1	CAISDEDKYNEQFF	TGTGCCATCAGTGATGAGGACAAATACAATGAGCAGTTCTTC
TRBV20-1	-	TRBD2	TRBJ2-1	CSAPSGGSYNEQFF	TGCAGTGCTCCCAGCGGGGGGTCCTACAATGAGCAGTTCTTC
TRBV30	many	TRBD2	TRBJ2-3	CAWNRGLAGSTDTQYF	TGTGCCTGGAATAGGGGACTAGCGGGGAGCACAGATACGCAGTATTTT
TRBV5-1	many	-	TRBJ2-7	CASSPLLVENEQYF	TGCGCCAGCAGCCCTCTTCTGGTAGAGAACGAGCAGTACTTC
TRBV7-2	once	-	TRBJ2-3	CASSYLTGWKRIDAQYF	TGTGCCAGCAGCTACTTGACGGGGTGGAAACGAATAGATGCGCAGTATTTT
TRBV5-1	-	-	TRBJ2-5	CAGSQEVGAEVLETQYF	TGCGCCGGCAGTCAGGAGGTGGGCGCAGAAGTGTTGGAGACCCAGTACTTC
TRBV14	-	-	TRBJ2-1	CASSPRGRWPYNEQFF	TGTGCCAGCAGCCCAAGAGGGCGATGGCCCTACAATGAGCAGTTCTTC
TRBV12-3/TRBV12-4	many	TRBD2	TRBJ2-3	CASSSRLAESTDTQYF	TGTGCCAGCAGTTCACGACTAGCGGAAAGCACAGATACGCAGTATTTT
TRBV2	-	TRBD1	TRBJ1-5	CASSLRGGEGNQPQHF	TGTGCCAGCAGTCTCAGAGGGGGCGAGGGCAATCAGCCCCAGCATTTT
TRBV7-3	-	-	TRBJ1-1	CASSLHGQGNTEAFF	TGTGCCAGCAGCCTACATGGGCAGGGAAACACTGAAGCTTTCTTT
TRBV7-9	few	TRBD1	TRBJ1-1	CASSSGTGGWNTEAFF	TGTGCCAGCAGCTCTGGGACAGGGGGCTGGAACACTGAAGCTTTCTTT
TRBV12-3/TRBV12-4	few	-	TRBJ1-6	CASKGRILNSPLHF	TGTGCCAGCAAAGGACGGATTCTCAATTCACCCCTCCACTTT
TRBV10-3	few	-	TRBJ2-2	CGIKQGLESTGELFF	TGTGGGATAAAACAGGGACTCGAGAGCACCGGGGAGCTGTTTTTT
TRBV6-5	few	-	TRBJ2-7	CASSYRDGTYEQYF	TGTGCCAGCAGTTACCGGGACGGAACCTACGAGCAGTACTTC
TRBV7-7	-	-	TRBJ2-3	CASSLGSLSTDTQYF	TGTGCTAGCAGCTTAGGCAGCCTCAGCACAGATACGCAGTATTTT
TRBV7-2	-	TRBD1	TRBJ2-1	CASSLAGTASSYNEQFF	TGTGCCAGCAGCTTAGCCGGGACAGCGAGCTCCTACAATGAGCAGTTCTTC
TRBV5-1	-	TRBD2	TRBJ2-3	CASSLRTSILLPGTQYF	TGCGCCAGCAGCTTAAGGACTAGCATACTACTACCGGGTACGCAGTATTTT
TRBV5-1	few	-	TRBJ2-7	CASSTQGSSSYEQYF	TGCGCCAGCAGCACACAGGGATCATCCTCCTACGAGCAGTACTTC
TRBV19	few	-	TRBJ2-4	CASRLGAKNIQYF	TGTGCCAGTAGGCTAGGGGCCAAAAACATTCAGTACTTC
TRBV12-3/TRBV12-4	-	TRBD1	TRBJ2-6	CASSLTGASSGGNVLTF	TGTGCCAGCAGTCTGACAGGGGCTAGCTCTGGGGGCAACGTCCTGACTTTC
TRBV2	-	TRBD1	TRBJ2-1	CATKSGTGKYNEQFF	TGTGCCACCAAGTCCGGGACAGGTAAATACAATGAGCAGTTCTTC
TRBV28	-	-	TRBJ2-1	CASSWGYEQFF	TGTGCCAGCAGTTGGGGTTACGAGCAGTTCTTC
TRBV2	many	-	TRBJ2-1	CASSPQRRLAGSYSSYNEQFF	TGTGCCAGCAGCCCCCAGCGGCGTCTAGCAGGATCTTATAGCTCCTACAATGAGCAGTTCTTC
TRBV5-1	few	-	TRBJ2-3	CVSSLGRTDTQYF	TGCGTCAGCAGCTTGGGTCGCACAGATACGCAGTATTTT
TRBV28	many	TRBD1	TRBJ2-7	CASNKAQGAYEQYF	TGTGCCAGCAACAAGGCGCAGGGGGCTTACGAGCAGTACTTC